Sequencing of this T cell receptor (beta chain) was carried out in a study of shared clonotypes between healthy human individuals. Worth noting for this clone: Antigen specificity is unknown.

Terminally differentiated effector memory CD45RA+ cells were excluded from the naive CD8 cells, which were CD45RO-negative and positively selected for CCR7. In germline, CDR1 is ENHRY, CDR2 SYGVKD. With 10 bases removed from V and 5 bases from J, the gap between germline ends came to 11 bases. The CDR3 has 11 amino acids. Whole-study results and caveats: Relative to their counterparts shared across all four donors, non-shared clonotypes exhibited diminished generation probabilities.

Sequenced by immunoSEQ multiplex PCR; TCRdb stores in-frame clones only, minus some. This sample carries around 1,900,000 clones, 93% of them seen once, and the ten largest clones take about 1.7%. The sample taken for sequencing was naive CD8+ T cells from PBMCs. The V call is TRBV10-3, the J call TRBJ2-5; tentative D call: TRBD1 (6 bases). This TCR came from a man between 18 and 29 years old in good health. Some clones in this sample may be carry-over from other donors' samples. The CDR3 DNA follows: TGTGCCACCCGGCAGGGGGAGACCCAGTACTTC. This translates into CATRQGETQYF.